The rows below give T cell receptor beta chains drawn from one sample of a study of blood T cell repertoires in COVID-19. Libraries were prepared by immunoSEQ multiplex PCR; TCRdb keeps only in-frame clonotypes and omits some of them. The data hold around 190,000 clones, with about 81% observed a single time. The specimen sequenced was peripheral blood. These receptors were taken from an older woman with COVID-19, enrolled during active disease. Each CDR3 is given without its conserved first and last residue. The order of the fields is J gene, V gene, CDR3 protein.

j_gene: TRBJ2-1; v_gene: TRBV7-9; CDR3aa: ASSTGGLAGKYNEQF
j_gene: TRBJ1-5; v_gene: TRBV6-1; CDR3aa: ASSEVPPGSGYQPQH
j_gene: TRBJ2-7; v_gene: TRBV6-5; CDR3aa: ASSYSLLVREYEQY
j_gene: TRBJ1-3; v_gene: TRBV27; CDR3aa: ASSLSGAGNTIY
j_gene: TRBJ2-3; v_gene: TRBV18; CDR3aa: ASSPSGGLGTDTQY
j_gene: TRBJ2-7; v_gene: TRBV6-5; CDR3aa: ASSYQGLSYEQY
j_gene: TRBJ1-5; v_gene: TRBV7-9; CDR3aa: ASSLPGGHQPQH
j_gene: TRBJ2-1; v_gene: TRBV5-1; CDR3aa: ASSPMSGAYNEQF
j_gene: TRBJ1-2; v_gene: TRBV5-6; CDR3aa: ASSLRTQGRSRGYT
j_gene: TRBJ1-3; v_gene: TRBV12-3/TRBV12-4; CDR3aa: ASIQGQIQD
j_gene: TRBJ1-2; v_gene: TRBV5-1; CDR3aa: ASSFSTGDPNYGYT
j_gene: TRBJ2-7; v_gene: TRBV27; CDR3aa: ASSSGQGAFYEQY
j_gene: TRBJ2-1; v_gene: TRBV11-3; CDR3aa: ASSLSGLANNEQF
j_gene: TRBJ1-1; v_gene: TRBV6-2/TRBV6-3; CDR3aa: ASSLRQGNTEAF
j_gene: TRBJ2-2; v_gene: TRBV10-2; CDR3aa: ASSAYSGRGGPGELF
j_gene: TRBJ2-5; v_gene: TRBV5-1; CDR3aa: ASSLSKQREAQETQY
j_gene: TRBJ2-7; v_gene: TRBV18; CDR3aa: ASSRAGQSNYEQY
j_gene: TRBJ1-3; v_gene: TRBV2; CDR3aa: AVRGSAGNTIY
j_gene: TRBJ1-6; v_gene: TRBV14; CDR3aa: ASSLQVDNSPLH
j_gene: TRBJ2-2; v_gene: TRBV10-1; CDR3aa: ASSESRDTGELF
j_gene: TRBJ2-1; v_gene: TRBV28; CDR3aa: ATSGANYNEQF
j_gene: TRBJ1-4; v_gene: TRBV19; CDR3aa: ASSPDTWNEKLF
j_gene: TRBJ2-1; v_gene: TRBV19; CDR3aa: ASSTRTYNEQF
j_gene: TRBJ1-3; v_gene: TRBV28; CDR3aa: ASSPLRPSGNTIY
j_gene: TRBJ2-3; v_gene: TRBV2; CDR3aa: ASSEGRDSSTDTQY
j_gene: TRBJ2-1; v_gene: TRBV28; CDR3aa: ASSSRTSGYNEQF
j_gene: TRBJ2-3; v_gene: TRBV4-1; CDR3aa: ASSQDKQNADTQY
j_gene: TRBJ2-2; v_gene: TRBV5-5; CDR3aa: ASSLGRTQTGELF
j_gene: TRBJ2-6; v_gene: TRBV19; CDR3aa: ASSSMGISLSGANVLT
j_gene: TRBJ2-5; v_gene: TRBV5-1; CDR3aa: ASSLGTGGEETQY
j_gene: TRBJ2-2; v_gene: TRBV4-3; CDR3aa: ASSPSRGSGTGELF
j_gene: TRBJ2-5; v_gene: TRBV28; CDR3aa: ASSIRTGAKRWETQY
j_gene: TRBJ2-7; v_gene: TRBV9; CDR3aa: ASSPHDRGRISEQY
j_gene: TRBJ1-5; v_gene: TRBV28; CDR3aa: ASSLQFPAAQH
j_gene: TRBJ2-3; v_gene: TRBV6-6; CDR3aa: ASSYQGSRTDTQY